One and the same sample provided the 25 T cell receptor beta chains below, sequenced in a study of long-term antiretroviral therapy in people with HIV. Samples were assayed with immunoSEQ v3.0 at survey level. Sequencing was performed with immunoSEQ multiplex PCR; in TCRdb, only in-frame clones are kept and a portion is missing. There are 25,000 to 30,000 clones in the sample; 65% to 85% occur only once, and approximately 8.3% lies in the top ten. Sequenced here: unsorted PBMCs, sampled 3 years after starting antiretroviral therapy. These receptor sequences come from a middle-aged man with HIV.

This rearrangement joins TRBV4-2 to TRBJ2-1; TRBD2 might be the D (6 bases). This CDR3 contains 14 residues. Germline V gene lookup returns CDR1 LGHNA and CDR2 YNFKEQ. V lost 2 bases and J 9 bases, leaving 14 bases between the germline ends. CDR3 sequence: CASSQFVLGGEQFF. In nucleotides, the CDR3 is TGTGCCAGCAGCCAATTCGTCCTCGGGGGTGAGCAGTTCTTC.

The DNA for the CDR3 is TGCGCCAGCAGCCAAGAACAGGGGGCTTACAATGAGCAGTTCTTC. It encodes CASSQEQGAYNEQFF. The V call is TRBV4-1, the J call TRBJ2-1; TRBD1 matches at 9 bases. Germline V gene lookup returns CDR1 MGHRA and CDR2 YSYEKL. The CDR3 consists of 15 residues. V shed 0 bases and J 4 bases; nucleotides not matched to a gene: 1.

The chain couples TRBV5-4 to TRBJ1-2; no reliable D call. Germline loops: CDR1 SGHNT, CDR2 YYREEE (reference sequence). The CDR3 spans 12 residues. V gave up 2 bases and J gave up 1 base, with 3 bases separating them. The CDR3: CASSLFNYGYTF. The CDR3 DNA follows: TGTGCCAGCAGCTTATTTAACTATGGCTACACCTTC.

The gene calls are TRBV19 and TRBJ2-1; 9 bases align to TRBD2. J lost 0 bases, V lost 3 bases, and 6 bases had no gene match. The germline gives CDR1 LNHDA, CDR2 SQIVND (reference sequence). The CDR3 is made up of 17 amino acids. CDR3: CASSIGSSGSSYNEQFF. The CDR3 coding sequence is TGTGCCAGTAGTATTGGGAGTAGCGGGAGCTCCTACAATGAGCAGTTCTTC.

CDR3 DNA sequence: TGTGCCAGCAGCCCCCCGGTTTGGGGACTCTATGGCTACACCTTC. It yields the protein CASSPPVWGLYGYTF. The rearrangement joins TRBV28 to TRBJ1-2; the D gene is possibly TRBD1 (5 bases). The length of the CDR3 is 15 residues. V was pared by 6 bases and J by 4 bases, with 18 bases between. In germline, CDR1 is MDHEN, CDR2 SYDVKM.

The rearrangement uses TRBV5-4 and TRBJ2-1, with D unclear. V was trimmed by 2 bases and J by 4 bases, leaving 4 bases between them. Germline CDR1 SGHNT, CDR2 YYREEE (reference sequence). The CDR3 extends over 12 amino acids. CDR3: CASSFSYNEQFF. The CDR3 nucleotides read TGTGCCAGCAGCTTTAGTTACAATGAGCAGTTCTTC. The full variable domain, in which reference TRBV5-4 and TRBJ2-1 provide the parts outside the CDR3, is ETGVTQSPTHLIKTRGQQVTLRCSSQSGHNTVSWYQQALGQGPQFIFQYYREEENGRGNFPPRFSGLQFPNYSSELNVNALELDDSALYLCASSFSYNEQFFGPGTRLTVL.

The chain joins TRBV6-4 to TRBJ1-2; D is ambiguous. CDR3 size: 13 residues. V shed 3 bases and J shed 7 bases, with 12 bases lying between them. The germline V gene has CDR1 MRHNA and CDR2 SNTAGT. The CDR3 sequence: CASSEAETGGYTF. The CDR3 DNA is TGTGCCAGCAGTGAAGCGGAGACTGGTGGCTACACCTTC.

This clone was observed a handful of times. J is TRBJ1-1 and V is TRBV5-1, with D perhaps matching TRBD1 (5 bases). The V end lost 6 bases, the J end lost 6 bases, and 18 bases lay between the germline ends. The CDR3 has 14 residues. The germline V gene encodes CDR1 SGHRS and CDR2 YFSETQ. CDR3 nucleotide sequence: TGCGCCAGCACCGCGGACCCGGGGGTCGCTGAAGCTTTCTTT. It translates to CASTADPGVAEAFF. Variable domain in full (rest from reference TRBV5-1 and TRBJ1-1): KAGVTQTPRYLIKTRGQQVTLSCSPISGHRSVSWYQQTPGQGLQFLFEYFSETQRNKGNFPGRFSGRQFSNSRSEMNVSTLELGDSALYLCASTADPGVAEAFFGQGTRLTVV.

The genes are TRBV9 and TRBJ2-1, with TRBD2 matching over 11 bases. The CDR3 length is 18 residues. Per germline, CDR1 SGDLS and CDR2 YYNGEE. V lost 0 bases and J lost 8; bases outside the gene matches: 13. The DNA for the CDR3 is TGTGCCAGCAGCGTAGATCTCGGACTAGCGGGCTTGGGCGATGAGCAGTTCTTC. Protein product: CASSVDLGLAGLGDEQFF. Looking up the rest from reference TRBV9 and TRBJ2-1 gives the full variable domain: DSGVTQTPKHLITATGQRVTLRCSPRSGDLSVYWYQQSLDQGLQFLIQYYNGEERAKGNILERFSAQQFPDLHSELNLSSLELGDSALYFCASSVDLGLAGLGDEQFFGPGTRLTVL.

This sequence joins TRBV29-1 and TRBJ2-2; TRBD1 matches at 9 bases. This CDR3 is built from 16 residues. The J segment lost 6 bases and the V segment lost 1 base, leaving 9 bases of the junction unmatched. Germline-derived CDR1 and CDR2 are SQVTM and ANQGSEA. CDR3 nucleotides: TGCAGCGTTGAAGGAGAAGCGACAGGGGGACCCGGGGAGCTGTTTTTT. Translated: CSVEGEATGGPGELFF.

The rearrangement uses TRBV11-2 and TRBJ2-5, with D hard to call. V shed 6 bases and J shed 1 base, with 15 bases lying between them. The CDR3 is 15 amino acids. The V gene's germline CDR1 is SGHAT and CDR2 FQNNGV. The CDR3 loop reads CASRTPGRLQETQYF. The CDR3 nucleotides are TGTGCCAGCAGAACACCCGGACGTCTCCAAGAGACCCAGTACTTC.

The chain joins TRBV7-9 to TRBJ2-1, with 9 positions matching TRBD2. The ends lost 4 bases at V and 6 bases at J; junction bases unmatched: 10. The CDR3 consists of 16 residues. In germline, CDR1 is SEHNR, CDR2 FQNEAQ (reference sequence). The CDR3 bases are TGTGCCAGCAGCTCGCCAGCGGGGGGACCTGGCAATGAGCAGTTCTTC. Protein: CASSSPAGGPGNEQFF.

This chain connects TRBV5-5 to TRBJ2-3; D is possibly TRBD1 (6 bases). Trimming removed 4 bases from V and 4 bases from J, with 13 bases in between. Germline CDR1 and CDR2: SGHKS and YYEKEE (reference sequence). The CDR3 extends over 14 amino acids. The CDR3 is CASSPAAGADTQYF. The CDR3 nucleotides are TGTGCCAGCAGCCCCGCCGCAGGGGCAGATACGCAGTATTTT.

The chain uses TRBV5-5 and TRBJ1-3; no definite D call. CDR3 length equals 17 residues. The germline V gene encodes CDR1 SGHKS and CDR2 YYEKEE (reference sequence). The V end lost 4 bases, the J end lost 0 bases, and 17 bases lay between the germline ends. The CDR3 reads CASSRDPEPDSGNTIYF. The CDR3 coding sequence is TGTGCCAGCAGCCGTGATCCCGAACCCGACTCTGGAAACACCATATATTTT.

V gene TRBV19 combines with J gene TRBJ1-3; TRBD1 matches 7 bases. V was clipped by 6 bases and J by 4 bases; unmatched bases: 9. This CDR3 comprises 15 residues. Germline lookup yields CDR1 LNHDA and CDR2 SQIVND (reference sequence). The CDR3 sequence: CASRMVDREGNTIYF. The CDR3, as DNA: TGTGCCAGTAGGATGGTCGACAGGGAGGGAAACACCATATATTTT.

The CDR3 DNA reads as TGTGCCAGCAGCTTAGGGACAGGGTCCTACGAGCAGTACTTC. As protein: CASSLGTGSYEQYF. V and J are TRBV7-9 and TRBJ2-7; 8 positions agree with TRBD1. Germline CDR1 SEHNR, CDR2 FQNEAQ (reference sequence). CDR3 length: 14 residues. The trim removed 1 base at V and 1 base at J, leaving 0 bases unmatched. The entire variable domain, with the rest obtained from reference TRBV7-9 and TRBJ2-7, is as follows: DTGVSQNPRHKITKRGQNVTFRCDPISEHNRLYWYRQTLGQGPEFLTYFQNEAQLEKSRLLSDRFSAERPKGSFSTLEIQRTEQGDSAMYLCASSLGTGSYEQYFGPGTRLTVT.

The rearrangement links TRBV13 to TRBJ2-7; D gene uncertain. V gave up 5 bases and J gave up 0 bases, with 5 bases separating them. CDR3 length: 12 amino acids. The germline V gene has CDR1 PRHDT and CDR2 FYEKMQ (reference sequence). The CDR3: CASSLSSYEQYF. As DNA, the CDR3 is TGTGCCAGCAGCCTCAGCTCCTACGAGCAGTACTTC.

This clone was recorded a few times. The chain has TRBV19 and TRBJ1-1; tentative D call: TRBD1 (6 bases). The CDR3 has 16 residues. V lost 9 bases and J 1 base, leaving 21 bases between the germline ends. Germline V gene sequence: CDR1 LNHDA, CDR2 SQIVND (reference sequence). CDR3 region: CASMETGRVSNTEAFF. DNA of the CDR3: TGTGCCAGCATGGAGACAGGACGGGTCTCGAACACTGAAGCTTTCTTT.

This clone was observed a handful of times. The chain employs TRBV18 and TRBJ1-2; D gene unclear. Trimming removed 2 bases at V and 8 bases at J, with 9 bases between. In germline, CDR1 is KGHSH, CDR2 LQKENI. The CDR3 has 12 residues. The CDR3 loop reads CASSPLLGGYTF. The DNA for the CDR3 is TGTGCCAGCTCACCATTACTGGGGGGCTACACCTTC.

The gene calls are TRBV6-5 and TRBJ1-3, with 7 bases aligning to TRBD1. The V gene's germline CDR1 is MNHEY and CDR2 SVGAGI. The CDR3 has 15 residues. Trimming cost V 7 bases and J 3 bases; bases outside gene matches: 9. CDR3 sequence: CASTLNRGYGNTIYF. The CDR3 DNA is TGTGCCAGCACCCTTAACAGGGGTTATGGAAACACCATATATTTT.

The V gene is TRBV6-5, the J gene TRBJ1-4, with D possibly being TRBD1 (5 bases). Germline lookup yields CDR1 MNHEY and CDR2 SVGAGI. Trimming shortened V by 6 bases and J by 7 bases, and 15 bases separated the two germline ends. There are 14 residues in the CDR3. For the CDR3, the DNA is TGTGCCAGCAGCCTACGGACAACGGGTGAAAAACTGTTTTTT. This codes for CASSLRTTGEKLFF.

CDR3 residues: CASSSPGEDPTDTQYF. In DNA form, the CDR3 reads TGTGCCAGCAGCTCCCCTGGGGAGGACCCCACAGATACGCAGTATTTT. V and J are TRBV5-6 and TRBJ2-3; D perhaps matches TRBD2 (6 bases). Between the trimmed V and J ends, which lost 3 bases and 2 bases, there was a span of 16 bases. The CDR3 is 16 residues long. Germline CDR1 is SGHDT and CDR2 is YYEEEE.

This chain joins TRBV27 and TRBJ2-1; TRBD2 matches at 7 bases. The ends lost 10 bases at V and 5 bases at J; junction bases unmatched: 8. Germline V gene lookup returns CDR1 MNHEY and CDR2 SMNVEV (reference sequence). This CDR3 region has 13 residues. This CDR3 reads CATGSSGHNEQFF. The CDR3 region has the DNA TGTGCCACCGGGTCTAGCGGCCACAATGAGCAGTTCTTC.

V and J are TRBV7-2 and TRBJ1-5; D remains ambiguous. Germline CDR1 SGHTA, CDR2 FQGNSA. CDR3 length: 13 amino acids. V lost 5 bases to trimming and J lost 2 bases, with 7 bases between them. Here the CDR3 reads CASSEMRNQPQHF. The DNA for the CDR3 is TGTGCCAGCAGCGAGATGCGCAATCAGCCCCAGCATTTT.

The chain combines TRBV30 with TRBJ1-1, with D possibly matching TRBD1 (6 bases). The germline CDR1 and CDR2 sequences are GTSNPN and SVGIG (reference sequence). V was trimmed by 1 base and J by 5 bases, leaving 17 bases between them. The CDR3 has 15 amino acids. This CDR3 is CAWSARVGGWTEAFF. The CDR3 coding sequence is TGTGCCTGGAGTGCCCGAGTAGGGGGATGGACTGAAGCTTTCTTT.